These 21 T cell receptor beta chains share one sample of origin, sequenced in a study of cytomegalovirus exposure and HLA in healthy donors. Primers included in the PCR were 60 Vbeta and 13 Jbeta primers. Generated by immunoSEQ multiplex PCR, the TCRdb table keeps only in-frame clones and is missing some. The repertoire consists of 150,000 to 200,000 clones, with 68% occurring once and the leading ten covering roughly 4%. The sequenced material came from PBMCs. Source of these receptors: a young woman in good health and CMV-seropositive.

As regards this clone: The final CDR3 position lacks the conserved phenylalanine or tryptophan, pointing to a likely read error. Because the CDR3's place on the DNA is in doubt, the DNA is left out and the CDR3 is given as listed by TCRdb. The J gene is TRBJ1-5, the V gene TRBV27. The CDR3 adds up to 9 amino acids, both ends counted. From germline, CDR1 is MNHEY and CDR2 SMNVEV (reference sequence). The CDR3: CASSRFSSV.

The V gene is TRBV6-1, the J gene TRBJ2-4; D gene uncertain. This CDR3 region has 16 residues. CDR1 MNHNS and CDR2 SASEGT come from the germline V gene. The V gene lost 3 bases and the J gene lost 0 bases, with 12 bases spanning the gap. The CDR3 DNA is TGTGCCAGCAGTGATCCCACGAGCCTAGCCAAAAACATTCAGTACTTC. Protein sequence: CASSDPTSLAKNIQYF.

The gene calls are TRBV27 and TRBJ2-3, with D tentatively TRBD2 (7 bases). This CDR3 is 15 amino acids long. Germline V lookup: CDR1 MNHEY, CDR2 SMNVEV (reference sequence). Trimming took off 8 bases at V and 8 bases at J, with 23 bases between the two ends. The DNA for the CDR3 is TGTGCCAGCTCCCCCCTATTCGGGGGGCCAGGTACGCAGTATTTT. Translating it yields CASSPLFGGPGTQYF.

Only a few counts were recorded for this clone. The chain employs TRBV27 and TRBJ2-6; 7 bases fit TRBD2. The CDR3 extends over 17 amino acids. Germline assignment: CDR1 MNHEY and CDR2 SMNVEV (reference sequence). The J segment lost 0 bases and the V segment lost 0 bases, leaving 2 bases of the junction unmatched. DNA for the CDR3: TGTGCCAGCAGTTTATCGATAGCGGGCTCTGGGGCCAACGTCCTGACTTTC. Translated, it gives CASSLSIAGSGANVLTF.

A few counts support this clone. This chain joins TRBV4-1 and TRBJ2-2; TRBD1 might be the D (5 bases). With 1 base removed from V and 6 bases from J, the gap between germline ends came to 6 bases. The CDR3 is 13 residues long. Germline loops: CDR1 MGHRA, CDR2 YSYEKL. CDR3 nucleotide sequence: TGCGCCAGCAGCCAAGGGACATCCGGGGAGCTGTTTTTT. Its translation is CASSQGTSGELFF.

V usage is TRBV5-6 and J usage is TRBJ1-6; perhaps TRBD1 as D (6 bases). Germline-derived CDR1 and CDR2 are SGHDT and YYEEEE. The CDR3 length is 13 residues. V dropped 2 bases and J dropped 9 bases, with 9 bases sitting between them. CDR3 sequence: CASSLQGFSPLHF. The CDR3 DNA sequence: TGTGCCAGCAGCTTACAGGGATTTTCACCCCTCCACTTT.

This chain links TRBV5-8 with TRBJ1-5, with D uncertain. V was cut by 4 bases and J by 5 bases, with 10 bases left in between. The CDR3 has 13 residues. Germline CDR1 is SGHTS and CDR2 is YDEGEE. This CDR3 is CASSPRHDQPQHF. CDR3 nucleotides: TGTGCCAGCAGCCCGAGACACGATCAGCCCCAGCATTTT.

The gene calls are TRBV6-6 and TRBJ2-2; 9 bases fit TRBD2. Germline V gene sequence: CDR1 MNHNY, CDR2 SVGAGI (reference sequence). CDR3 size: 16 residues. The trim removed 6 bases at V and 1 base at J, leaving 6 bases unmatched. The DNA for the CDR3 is TGTGCCAGCAGCAAACTTAGCGGGAGGAACACCGGGGAGCTGTTTTTT. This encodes CASSKLSGRNTGELFF.

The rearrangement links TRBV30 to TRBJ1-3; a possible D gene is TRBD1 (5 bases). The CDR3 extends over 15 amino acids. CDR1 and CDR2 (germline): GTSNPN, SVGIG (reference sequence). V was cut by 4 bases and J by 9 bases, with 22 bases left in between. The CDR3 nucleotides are TGTGCCTGGAATGGGGAAGACAGCACCGTGGGCACCATATATTTT. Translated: CAWNGEDSTVGTIYF.

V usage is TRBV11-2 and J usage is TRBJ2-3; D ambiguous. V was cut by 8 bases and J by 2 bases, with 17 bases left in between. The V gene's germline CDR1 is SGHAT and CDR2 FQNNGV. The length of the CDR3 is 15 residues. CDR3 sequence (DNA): TGTGCCAGCCGCTACCTAATCTTACCCACAGATACGCAGTATTTT. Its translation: CASRYLILPTDTQYF.

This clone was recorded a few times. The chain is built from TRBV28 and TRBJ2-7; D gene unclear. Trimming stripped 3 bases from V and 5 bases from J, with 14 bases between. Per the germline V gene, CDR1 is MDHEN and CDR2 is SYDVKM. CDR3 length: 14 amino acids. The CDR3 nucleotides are TGTGCCAGCAGTTTTATCCCTTTGAGAAACGAGCAGTACTTC. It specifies CASSFIPLRNEQYF.

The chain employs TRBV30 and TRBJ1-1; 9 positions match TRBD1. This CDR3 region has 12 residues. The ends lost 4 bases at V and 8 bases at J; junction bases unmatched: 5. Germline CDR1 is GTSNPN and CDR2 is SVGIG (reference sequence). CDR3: CAWIGDREEAFF. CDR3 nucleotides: TGTGCCTGGATTGGGGACAGGGAAGAAGCTTTCTTT.

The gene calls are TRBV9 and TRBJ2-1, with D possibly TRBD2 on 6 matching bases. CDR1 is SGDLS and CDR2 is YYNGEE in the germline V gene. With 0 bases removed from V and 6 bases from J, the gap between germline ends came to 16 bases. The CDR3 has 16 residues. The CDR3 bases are TGTGCCAGCAGCGTAGAGGGCGGGGCCGGGGGCAATGAGCAGTTCTTC. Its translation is CASSVEGGAGGNEQFF.

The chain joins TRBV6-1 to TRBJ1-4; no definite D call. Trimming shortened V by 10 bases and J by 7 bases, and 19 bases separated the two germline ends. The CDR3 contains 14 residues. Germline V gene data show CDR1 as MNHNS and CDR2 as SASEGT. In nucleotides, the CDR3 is TGTGCCACCCTTGGACTCTCGGGTGGTGAAAAACTGTTTTTT. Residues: CATLGLSGGEKLFF.

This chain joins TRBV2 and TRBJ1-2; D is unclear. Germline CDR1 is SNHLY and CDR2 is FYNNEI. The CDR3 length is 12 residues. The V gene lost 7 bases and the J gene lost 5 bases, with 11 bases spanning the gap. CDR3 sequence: CASTGSDYGYTF. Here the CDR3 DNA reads TGTGCCAGCACGGGTAGTGATTATGGCTACACCTTC.

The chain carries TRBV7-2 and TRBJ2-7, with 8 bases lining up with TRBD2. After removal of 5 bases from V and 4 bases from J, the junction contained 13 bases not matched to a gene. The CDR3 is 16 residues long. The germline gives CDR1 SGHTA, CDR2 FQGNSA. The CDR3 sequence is CASSPTMTGGQYEQYF. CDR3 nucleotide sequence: TGTGCCAGCAGCCCCACTATGACGGGGGGGCAGTACGAGCAGTACTTC.

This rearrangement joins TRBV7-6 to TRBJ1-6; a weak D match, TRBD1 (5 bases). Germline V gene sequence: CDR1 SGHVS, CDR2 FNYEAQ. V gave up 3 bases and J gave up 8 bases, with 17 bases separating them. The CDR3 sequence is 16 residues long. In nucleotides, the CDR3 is TGTGCCAGCAGCTTGGTGGGACGCGGGGGATATTCACCCCTCCACTTT. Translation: CASSLVGRGGYSPLHF.

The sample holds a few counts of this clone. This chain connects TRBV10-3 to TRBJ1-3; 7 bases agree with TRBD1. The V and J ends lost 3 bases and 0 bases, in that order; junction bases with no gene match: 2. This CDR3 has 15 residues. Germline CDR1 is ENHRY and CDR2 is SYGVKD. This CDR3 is CAISERQGSGNTIYF. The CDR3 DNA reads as TGTGCCATCAGTGAACGACAGGGCTCTGGAAACACCATATATTTT.

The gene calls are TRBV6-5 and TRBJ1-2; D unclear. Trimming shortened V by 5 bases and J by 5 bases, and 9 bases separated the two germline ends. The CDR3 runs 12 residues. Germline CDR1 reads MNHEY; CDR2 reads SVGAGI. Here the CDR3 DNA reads TGTGCCAGCAGTGGCCGGGAGTATGGCTACACCTTC. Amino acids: CASSGREYGYTF.

CDR3 region: CAWSGGPTSYNEQFF. The CDR3 DNA follows: TGTGCCTGGAGCGGGGGGCCTACCTCCTACAATGAGCAGTTCTTC. The chain carries TRBV30 and TRBJ2-1; D is perhaps TRBD2 (7 bases). Trimming took off 3 bases at V and 0 bases at J, with 12 bases between the two ends. CDR3 length equals 15 residues. Germline V gene lookup returns CDR1 GTSNPN and CDR2 SVGIG (reference sequence).

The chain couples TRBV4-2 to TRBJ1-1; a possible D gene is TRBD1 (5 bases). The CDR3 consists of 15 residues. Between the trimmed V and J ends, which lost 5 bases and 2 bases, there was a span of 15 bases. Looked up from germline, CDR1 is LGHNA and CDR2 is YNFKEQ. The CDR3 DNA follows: TGTGCCAGCAGCGACCCGACAGCCGGAAACACTGAAGCTTTCTTT. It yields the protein CASSDPTAGNTEAFF.